The clone carrying this T cell receptor beta chain was counted a single time. The data belong to a study of blood T cell repertoires in COVID-19. As for the study in general: Material from acute and convalescent COVID-19 was sourced from the United States, Italy and Spain. Nucleic acid was either cDNA or gDNA, and it came from T cells, B-cell-depleted T cells, or PBMCs.

The V gene lost 0 bases and the J gene lost 0 bases, with 10 bases spanning the gap. The V gene's germline CDR1 is SGHRS and CDR2 YFSETQ. This CDR3 spans 16 amino acids. Methods used by the authors: Estimated nucleated cell counts came from reference gene primer amplification. Here immunoSEQ multiplex PCR was the method, and the copy in TCRdb shows in-frame clones only, minus some. That table gives V, J and clone size, and the DNA gave D and trimming. This table holds about 120,000 clones, 85% to 90% found once. V is TRBV5-1 and J is TRBJ1-3; D possibly corresponds to TRBD1 (5 bases). What was sequenced was peripheral blood. The source is a woman aged 55-75 years with COVID-19, enrolled during active disease. The CDR3 region has the DNA TGCGCCAGCAGCTTGGGTAACAGGTTCTCTGGAAACACCATATATTTT. It translates to CASSLGNRFSGNTIYF. The full variable domain, its missing parts supplied by reference TRBV5-1 and TRBJ1-3, is KAGVTQTPRYLIKTRGQQVTLSCSPISGHRSVSWYQQTPGQGLQFLFEYFSETQRNKGNFPGRFSGRQFSNSRSEMNVSTLELGDSALYLCASSLGNRFSGNTIYFGEGSWLTVV.